This T cell receptor (beta chain) came from a study of blood T cell repertoires in COVID-19. Overall study: Researchers got acute and convalescent COVID-19 samples from the United States, Italy and Spain. The cDNA or gDNA used as material had been derived from T cells, B-cell-depleted T cells, or PBMCs.

In the original processing: The assay estimated nucleated cells by amplifying reference gene primers. TCRdb keeps only in-frame clones here, not all; method: immunoSEQ multiplex PCR. The V and J calls and clone size are taken from that table; D and trimming were inferred from the DNA. The profile covers around 160,000 clones, with around 82% appearing a single time and approximately 13% taken by the ten largest. From germline, CDR1 is SGHAT and CDR2 FQNNGV. V lost 2 bases and J lost 6; bases outside the gene matches: 6. This CDR3 is 15 amino acids long. The sample was peripheral blood. This rearrangement joins TRBV11-2 to TRBJ2-1, with 8 nucleotides matching TRBD1. The origin of this receptor is a man in his sixties with active or convalescent COVID-19. CDR3 amino acids: CASSLYQGAVNEQFF. CDR3 DNA: TGTGCCAGCAGCTTATACCAGGGGGCGGTCAATGAGCAGTTCTTC.